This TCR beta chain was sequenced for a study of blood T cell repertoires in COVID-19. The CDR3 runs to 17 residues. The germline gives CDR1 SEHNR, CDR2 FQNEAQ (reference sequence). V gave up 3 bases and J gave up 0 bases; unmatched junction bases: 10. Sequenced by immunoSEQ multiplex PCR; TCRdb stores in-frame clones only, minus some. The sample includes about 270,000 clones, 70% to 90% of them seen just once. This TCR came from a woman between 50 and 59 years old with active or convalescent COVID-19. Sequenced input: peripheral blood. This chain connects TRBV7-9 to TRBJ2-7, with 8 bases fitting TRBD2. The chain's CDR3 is CASSFPGGGELSYEQYF. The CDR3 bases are TGTGCCAGCAGCTTCCCGGGGGGGGGCGAACTCTCCTACGAGCAGTACTTC.